A single sample gave rise to the 2 T cell receptor beta chains below, sequenced in a study of blood T cell repertoires in COVID-19. The method was immunoSEQ multiplex PCR; TCRdb's version includes in-frame clones alone and lacks a portion of them. Among about 66,000 clones listed, 70% to 90% were seen once. Sequenced input: peripheral blood. Receptors originate from a man in his sixties or seventies with acute or convalescent COVID-19.

This chain connects TRBV19 to TRBJ1-2; maybe TRBD1 (5 bases). CDR1 is LNHDA, CDR2 SQIVND, per germline (reference sequence). The ends were cut back, 4 bases at V and 3 bases at J, with 12 bases in the middle. The CDR3 is 14 amino acids. CDR3 region: CASSNLDRYYGYTF. In DNA form, the CDR3 reads TGTGCCAGTAGTAATCTCGACAGATACTATGGCTACACCTTC.

The chain couples TRBV5-8 to TRBJ1-2; perhaps TRBD1 as D (5 bases). V gave up 4 bases and J gave up 8 bases, with 12 bases separating them. The germline CDR1 and CDR2 sequences are SGHTS and YDEGEE. This CDR3 region has 12 residues. CDR3 in DNA: TGTGCCAGCAGCCTCTCCAGGGTCGGCTACACCTTC. Translation gives CASSLSRVGYTF.